This T cell receptor beta chain was recorded in a study of OX40 agonist ivuxolimab in advanced cancers. The method was immunoSEQ multiplex PCR; TCRdb's version includes in-frame clones alone and lacks a portion of them. Among fewer than 50,000 clones listed, around nine tenths were seen once. Between the trimmed V and J ends, which lost 0 bases and 7 bases, there was a span of 18 bases. The CDR3 is made up of 16 amino acids. CDR1 SGHAT and CDR2 FQNNGV come from the germline V gene. This chain links TRBV11-2 with TRBJ1-2; D is uncertain. This TCR came from an adult with an advanced solid tumor such as melanoma, head and neck, liver or kidney cancer. The sample in question was CD4+ or CD8+ T cells sorted from blood, obtained in a trial of the OX40 agonist ivuxolimab. CDR3 coding DNA: TGTGCCAGCAGCTTAGAAGTCGGCAATCCTGTCCGTGGCTACACCTTC. This gives the protein CASSLEVGNPVRGYTF.